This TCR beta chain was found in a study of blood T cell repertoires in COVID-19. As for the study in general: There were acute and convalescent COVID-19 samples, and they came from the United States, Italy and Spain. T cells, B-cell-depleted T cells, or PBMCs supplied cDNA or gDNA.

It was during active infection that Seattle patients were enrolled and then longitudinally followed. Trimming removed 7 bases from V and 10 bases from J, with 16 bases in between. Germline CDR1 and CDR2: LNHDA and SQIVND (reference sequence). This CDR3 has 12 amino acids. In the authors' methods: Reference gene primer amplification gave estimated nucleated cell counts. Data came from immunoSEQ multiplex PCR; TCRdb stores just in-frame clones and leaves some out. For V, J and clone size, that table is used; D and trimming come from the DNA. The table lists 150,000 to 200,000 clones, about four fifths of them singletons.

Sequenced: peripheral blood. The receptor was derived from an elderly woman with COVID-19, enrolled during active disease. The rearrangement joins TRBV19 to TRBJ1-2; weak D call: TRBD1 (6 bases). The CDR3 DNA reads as TGTGCCAGTACTCCCCCCACAGGGACCTACACCTTC. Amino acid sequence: CASTPPTGTYTF.